Below, 13 T cell receptor beta chains from the same sample are listed, as sequenced in a study of blood T cells in healthy people across ages. A second PCR of 7 to 11 cycles used a sample-barcoded 5' primer and a J-beta primer mix. TCRdb redid the calling of the 5' RACE reads with MiXCR, one entry per CDR3 protein. The sample has around 900,000 distinct CDR3 sequences; 25% to 35% are singletons. The sequenced sample consisted of blood. These receptors were taken from a woman of 80 years or more in good health.

This clonotype was recorded many times. The chain has TRBV24-1 and TRBJ2-1; TRBD1 aligns across 8 bases. V lost 10 bases to trimming and J lost 6 bases; unmatched junction nucleotides: 7. The germline CDR1 and CDR2 sequences are KGHDR and SFDVKD. The CDR3 is 13 residues long. The CDR3 region is CATRLTGVNEQFF. CDR3 nucleotide sequence: TGTGCCACGAGACTGACAGGGGTCAATGAGCAGTTCTTC.

This clonotype was counted only a few times. The V and J genes are TRBV19 and TRBJ1-5; 10 bases fit TRBD1. The germline V gene has CDR1 LNHDA and CDR2 SQIVND (reference sequence). Losses at the gene ends were 5 bases for V and 3 bases for J; bases not matched to a gene: 4. CDR3 size: 15 residues. The CDR3 DNA is TGTGCCAGTAGTGGGACAGGGGCCCCCAATCAGCCCCAGCATTTT. This sequence encodes CASSGTGAPNQPQHF.

As for this clonotype: The CDR3 does not close with the conserved phenylalanine or tryptophan, likely indicating a read error. The chain joins TRBV4-1 to TRBJ2-3, with D possibly matching TRBD1 (5 bases). Germline V gene data show CDR1 as MGHRA and CDR2 as YSYEKL. V was clipped by 0 bases and J by 3 bases, with 10 bases between them. CDR3 size: 15 residues. CDR3 sequence (DNA): TGCGCCAGCAGCCAAGAGGGGCTAGGAACAGATACGCAGTATTTG. Translation: CASSQEGLGTDTQYL.

This clonotype occurred many times. V usage is TRBV7-9 and J usage is TRBJ2-3; D not certain. The germline V gene has CDR1 SEHNR and CDR2 FQNEAQ (reference sequence). V dropped 5 bases and J dropped 4 bases, with 10 bases sitting between them. The CDR3 runs to 13 residues. The CDR3 DNA follows: TGTGCCAGCAGCCCGAAGTATGCAGATACGCAGTATTTT. This gives the protein CASSPKYADTQYF.

This clonotype was detected once. The gene calls are TRBV5-5 and TRBJ2-2; D may be TRBD1 (6 bases). The CDR3 extends over 16 amino acids. Trimming took off 4 bases at V and 0 bases at J, with 13 bases between the two ends. Germline CDR1 SGHKS, CDR2 YYEKEE (reference sequence). In DNA, the CDR3 is TGTGCCAGCAGCGCAGGGACACTCTCGAACACCGGGGAGCTGTTTTTT. Its translation is CASSAGTLSNTGELFF. The whole variable domain, remainder taken from reference TRBV5-5 and TRBJ2-2, is DAGVTQSPTHLIKTRGQQVTLRCSPISGHKSVSWYQQVLGQGPQFIFQYYEKEERGRGNFPDRFSARQFPNYSSELNVNALLLGDSALYLCASSAGTLSNTGELFFGEGSRLTVL.

The chain uses TRBV10-3 and TRBJ1-5; D is unresolved. Germline V gene data show CDR1 as ENHRY and CDR2 as SYGVKD. The CDR3 is 13 amino acids. V lost 2 bases and J 9 bases, leaving 11 bases between the germline ends. Here the CDR3 DNA reads TGTGCCATCAGTGAGGAGGTTATGGGGCCCCAGCATTTT. Protein product: CAISEEVMGPQHF.

Concerning this clonotype: A much larger clone is a single base away; this may be a read error. The chain uses TRBV20-1 and TRBJ1-2, with D possibly TRBD1 on 5 matching bases. The CDR3 length is 12 residues. In germline, CDR1 is DFQATT, CDR2 SNEGSKA (reference sequence). CDR3 bases: TGCAGGGCCGGGGGACCGAACTATGGCTACACCTTC. This codes for CRAGGPNYGYTF.

This clonotype was picked up many times. This chain connects TRBV5-1 to TRBJ2-5; 8 positions match TRBD1. Germline V gives CDR1 SGHRS, CDR2 YFSETQ. Trimming at V came to 2 bases and at J to 4 bases, leaving 1 base not matched to a gene. This CDR3 has 13 amino acids. The CDR3 reads CASSFGTGETQYF. The CDR3 nucleotides are TGCGCCAGCAGCTTCGGGACAGGAGAGACCCAGTACTTC.

This clonotype was seen many times. The chain has TRBV9 and TRBJ1-6, with D tentatively TRBD1 (6 bases). Trimming pared 5 bases from V and 10 bases from J, leaving 13 bases between. CDR3 length: 13 amino acids. From germline, CDR1 is SGDLS and CDR2 YYNGEE. Written as DNA, the CDR3 is TGTGCCAGCAGTCCAGGGGAGCGATCACCCCTCCACTTT. It yields the protein CASSPGERSPLHF.

There are a few counts of this clonotype. This chain links TRBV12-3 or TRBV12-4 with TRBJ1-2, with D perhaps TRBD1 (6 bases). Trimming took 1 base from V and 7 from J, leaving 13 bases between them. This CDR3 is 14 amino acids long. The CDR3 region is CASSLGPGARGYTF. CDR3 nucleotides: TGTGCCAGCAGTTTAGGCCCGGGGGCGCGTGGCTACACCTTC.

This clonotype showed up just a few times. With a much larger clone just one base away, this may be a read error. The chain recombines TRBV20-1 with TRBJ1-2; perhaps TRBD1 as D (6 bases). V lost 6 bases to trimming and J lost 10 bases, with 24 bases between them. In germline, CDR1 is DFQATT, CDR2 SNEGSKA (reference sequence). CDR3 size: 14 residues. The CDR3 sequence: CSAQDLPGVNDYTF. CDR3 bases: TGCAGTGCCCAAGATCTCCCAGGGGTTAATGACTACACCTTC.

The chain is built from TRBV7-2 and TRBJ2-1; D remains ambiguous. Germline CDR1 reads SGHTA; CDR2 reads FQGNSA. The V gene lost 2 bases and the J gene lost 8 bases, with 16 bases spanning the gap. The CDR3 runs 15 residues. The CDR3 protein is CASSLTWPPFDEQFF. The CDR3 coding sequence is TGTGCCAGCAGCTTAACCTGGCCCCCTTTTGATGAGCAGTTCTTC.

Ten or more counts support this clonotype. J is TRBJ2-1 and V is TRBV4-2; 11 bases agree with TRBD2. V shed 6 bases and J 6 bases; nucleotides not matched to a gene: 1. The CDR3 contains 13 residues. Germline-derived CDR1 and CDR2 are LGHNA and YNFKEQ. CDR3 nucleotides: TGTGCCAGCAGTACTAGCGGGGGCAATGAGCAGTTCTTC. As protein: CASSTSGGNEQFF.